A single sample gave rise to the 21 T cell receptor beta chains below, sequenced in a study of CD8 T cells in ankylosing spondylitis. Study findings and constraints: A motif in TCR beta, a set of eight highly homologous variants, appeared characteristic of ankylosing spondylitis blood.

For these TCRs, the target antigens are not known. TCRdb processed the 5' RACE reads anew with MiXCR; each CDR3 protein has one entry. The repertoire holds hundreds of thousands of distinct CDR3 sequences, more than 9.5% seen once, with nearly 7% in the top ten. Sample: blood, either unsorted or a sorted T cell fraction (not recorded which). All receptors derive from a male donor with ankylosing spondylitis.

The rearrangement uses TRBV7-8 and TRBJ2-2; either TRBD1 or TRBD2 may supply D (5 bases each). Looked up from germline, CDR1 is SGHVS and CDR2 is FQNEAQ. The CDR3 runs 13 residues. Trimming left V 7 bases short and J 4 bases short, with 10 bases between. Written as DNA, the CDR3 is TGTGCCAGCAAGACAGAGGGCACCGGGGAGCTGTTTTTT. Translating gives CASKTEGTGELFF.

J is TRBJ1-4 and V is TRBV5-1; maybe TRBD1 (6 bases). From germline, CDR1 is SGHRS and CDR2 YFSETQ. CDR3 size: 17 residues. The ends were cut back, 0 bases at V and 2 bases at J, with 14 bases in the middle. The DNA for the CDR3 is TGCGCCAGCAGCTTGGCTCCACAGGGCCTCACTAATGAAAAACTGTTTTTT. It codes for CASSLAPQGLTNEKLFF.

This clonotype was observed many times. CDR3 nucleotides: TGTGCCAGCAGTGTCGACAGGGGCTGGGGGGAGCTGTTTTTT. Translated, it gives CASSVDRGWGELFF. V is TRBV27 and J is TRBJ2-2, with 8 nucleotides matching TRBD1. Germline CDR1 reads MNHEY; CDR2 reads SMNVEV (reference sequence). The CDR3 loop spans 14 amino acids. Trimming cost V 5 bases and J 8 bases; bases outside gene matches: 7.

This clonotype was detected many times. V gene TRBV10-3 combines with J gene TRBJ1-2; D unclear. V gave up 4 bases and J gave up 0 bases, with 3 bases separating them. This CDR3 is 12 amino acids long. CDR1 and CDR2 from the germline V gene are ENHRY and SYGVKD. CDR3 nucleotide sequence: TGTGCCATCAGTGGGGCTAACTATGGCTACACCTTC. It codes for CAISGANYGYTF.

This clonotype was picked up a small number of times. CDR3: CSARDRLEGKNIQYF. In DNA, the CDR3 is TGCAGTGCTAGAGATAGGCTTGAAGGCAAAAACATTCAGTACTTC. The chain uses TRBV20-1 and TRBJ2-4; the D is unclear. The CDR3 runs 15 residues. V was clipped by 0 bases and J by 3 bases, with 12 bases between them. Germline values: CDR1 DFQATT, CDR2 SNEGSKA (reference sequence).

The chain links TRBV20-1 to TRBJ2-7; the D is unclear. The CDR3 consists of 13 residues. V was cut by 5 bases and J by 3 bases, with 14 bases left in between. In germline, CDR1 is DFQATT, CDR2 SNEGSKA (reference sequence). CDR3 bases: TGCAGTGCTGAGACTGAGACACTCTACGAGCAGTACTTC. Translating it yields CSAETETLYEQYF.

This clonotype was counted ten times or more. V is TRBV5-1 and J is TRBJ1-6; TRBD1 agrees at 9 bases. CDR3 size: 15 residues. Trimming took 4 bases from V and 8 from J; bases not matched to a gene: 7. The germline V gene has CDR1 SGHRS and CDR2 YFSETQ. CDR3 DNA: TGCGCCAGCAGCAAAACGGACAGGGGTGATTCACCCCTCCACTTT. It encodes CASSKTDRGDSPLHF. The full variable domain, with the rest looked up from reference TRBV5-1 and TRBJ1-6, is KAGVTQTPRYLIKTRGQQVTLSCSPISGHRSVSWYQQTPGQGLQFLFEYFSETQRNKGNFPGRFSGRQFSNSRSEMNVSTLELGDSALYLCASSKTDRGDSPLHFGNGTRLTVT.

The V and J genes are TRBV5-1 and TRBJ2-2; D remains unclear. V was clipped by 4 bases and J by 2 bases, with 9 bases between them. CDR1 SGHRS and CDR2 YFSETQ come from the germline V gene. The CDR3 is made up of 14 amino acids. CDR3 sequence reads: CASSLKLNTGELFF. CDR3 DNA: TGCGCCAGCAGCCTAAAGCTAAACACCGGGGAGCTGTTTTTT.

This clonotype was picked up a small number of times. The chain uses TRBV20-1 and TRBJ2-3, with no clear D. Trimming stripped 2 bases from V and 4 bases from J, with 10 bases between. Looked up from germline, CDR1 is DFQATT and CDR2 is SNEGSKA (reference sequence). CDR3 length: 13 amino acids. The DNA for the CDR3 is TGCAGTGCTAGAAGGCAGGCTTCAGATACGCAGTATTTT. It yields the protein CSARRQASDTQYF.

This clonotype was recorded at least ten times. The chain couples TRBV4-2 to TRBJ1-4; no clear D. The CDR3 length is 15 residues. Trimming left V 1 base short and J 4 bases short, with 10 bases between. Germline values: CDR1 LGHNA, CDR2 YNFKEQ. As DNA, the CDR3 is TGTGCCAGCAGCCAAGTAAGAGGCTTTAATGAAAAACTGTTTTTT. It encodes CASSQVRGFNEKLFF.

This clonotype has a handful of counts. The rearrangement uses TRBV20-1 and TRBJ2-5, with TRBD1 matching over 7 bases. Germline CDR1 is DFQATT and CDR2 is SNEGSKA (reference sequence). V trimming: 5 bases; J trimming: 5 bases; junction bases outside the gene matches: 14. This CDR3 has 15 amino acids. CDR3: CSAPDKRQGSETQYF. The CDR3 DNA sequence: TGCAGTGCTCCAGACAAAAGACAGGGCAGTGAGACCCAGTACTTC.

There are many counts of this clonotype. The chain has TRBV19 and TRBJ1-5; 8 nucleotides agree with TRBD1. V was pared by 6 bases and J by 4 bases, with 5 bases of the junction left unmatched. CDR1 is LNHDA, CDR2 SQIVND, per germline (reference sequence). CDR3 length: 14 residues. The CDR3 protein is CASRPRQGNQPQHF. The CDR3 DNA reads TGTGCCAGTAGGCCTCGACAGGGGAATCAGCCCCAGCATTTT.

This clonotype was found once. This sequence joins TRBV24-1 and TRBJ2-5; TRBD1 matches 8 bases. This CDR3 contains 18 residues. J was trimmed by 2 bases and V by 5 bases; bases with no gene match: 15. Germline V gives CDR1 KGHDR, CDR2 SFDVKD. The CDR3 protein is CATSGGIVGTGYQETQYF. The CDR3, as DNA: TGTGCCACCAGTGGTGGGATTGTTGGGACAGGTTATCAAGAGACCCAGTACTTC.

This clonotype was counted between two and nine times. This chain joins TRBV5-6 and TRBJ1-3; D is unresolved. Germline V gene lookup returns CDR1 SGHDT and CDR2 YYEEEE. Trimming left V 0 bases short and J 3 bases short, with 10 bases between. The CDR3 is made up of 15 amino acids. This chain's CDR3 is CASSLVAADGNTIYF. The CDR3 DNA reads TGTGCCAGCAGCTTGGTGGCAGCTGATGGAAACACCATATATTTT.

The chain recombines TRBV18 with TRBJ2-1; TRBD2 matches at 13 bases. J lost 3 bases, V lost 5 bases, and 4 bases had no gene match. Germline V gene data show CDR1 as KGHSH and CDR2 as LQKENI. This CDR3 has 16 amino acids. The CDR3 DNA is TGTGCCAGCTCAATACGGACTAGCGGGAGCTACAATGAGCAGTTCTTC. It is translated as CASSIRTSGSYNEQFF.

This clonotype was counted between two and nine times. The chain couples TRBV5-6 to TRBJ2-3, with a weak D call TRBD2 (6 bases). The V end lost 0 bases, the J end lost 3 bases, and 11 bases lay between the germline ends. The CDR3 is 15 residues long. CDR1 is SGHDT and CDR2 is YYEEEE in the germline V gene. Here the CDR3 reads CASSLVAGRTDTQYF. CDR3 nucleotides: TGTGCCAGCAGCTTGGTTGCGGGGAGAACAGATACGCAGTATTTT.

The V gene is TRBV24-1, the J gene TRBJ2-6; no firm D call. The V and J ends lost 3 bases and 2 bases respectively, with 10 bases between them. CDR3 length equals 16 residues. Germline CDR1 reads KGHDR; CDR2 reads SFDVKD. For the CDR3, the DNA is TGTGCCACCAGTGATGGTGTTTGGGCTGGGGCCAACGTCCTGACTTTC. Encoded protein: CATSDGVWAGANVLTF.

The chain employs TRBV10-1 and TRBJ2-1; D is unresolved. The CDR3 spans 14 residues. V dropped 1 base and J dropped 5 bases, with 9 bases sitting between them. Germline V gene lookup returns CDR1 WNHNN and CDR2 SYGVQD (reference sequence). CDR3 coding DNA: TGCGCCAGCAGTGAGTTTGGCGAAAACAATGAGCAGTTCTTC. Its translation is CASSEFGENNEQFF.

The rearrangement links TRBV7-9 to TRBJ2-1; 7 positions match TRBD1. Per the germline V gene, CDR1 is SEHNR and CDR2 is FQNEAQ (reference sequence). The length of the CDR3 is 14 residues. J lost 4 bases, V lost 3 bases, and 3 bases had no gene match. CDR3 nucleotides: TGTGCCAGCAGCTTCCAGGGGGAGTACAATGAGCAGTTCTTC. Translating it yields CASSFQGEYNEQFF.

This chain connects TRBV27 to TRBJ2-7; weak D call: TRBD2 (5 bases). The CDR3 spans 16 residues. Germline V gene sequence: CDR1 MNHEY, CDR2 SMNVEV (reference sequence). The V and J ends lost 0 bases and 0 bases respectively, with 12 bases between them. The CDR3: CASSLSAGGPSYEQYV. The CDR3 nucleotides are TGTGCCAGCAGTTTATCGGCAGGCGGGCCCTCCTACGAGCAGTACGTC.

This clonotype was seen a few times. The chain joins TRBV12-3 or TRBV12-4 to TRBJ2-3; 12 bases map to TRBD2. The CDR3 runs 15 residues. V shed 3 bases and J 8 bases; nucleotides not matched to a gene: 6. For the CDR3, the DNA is TGTGCCAGCAGTTTCCCTAGCGGGAGGGAAGGTACGCAGTATTTT. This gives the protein CASSFPSGREGTQYF.